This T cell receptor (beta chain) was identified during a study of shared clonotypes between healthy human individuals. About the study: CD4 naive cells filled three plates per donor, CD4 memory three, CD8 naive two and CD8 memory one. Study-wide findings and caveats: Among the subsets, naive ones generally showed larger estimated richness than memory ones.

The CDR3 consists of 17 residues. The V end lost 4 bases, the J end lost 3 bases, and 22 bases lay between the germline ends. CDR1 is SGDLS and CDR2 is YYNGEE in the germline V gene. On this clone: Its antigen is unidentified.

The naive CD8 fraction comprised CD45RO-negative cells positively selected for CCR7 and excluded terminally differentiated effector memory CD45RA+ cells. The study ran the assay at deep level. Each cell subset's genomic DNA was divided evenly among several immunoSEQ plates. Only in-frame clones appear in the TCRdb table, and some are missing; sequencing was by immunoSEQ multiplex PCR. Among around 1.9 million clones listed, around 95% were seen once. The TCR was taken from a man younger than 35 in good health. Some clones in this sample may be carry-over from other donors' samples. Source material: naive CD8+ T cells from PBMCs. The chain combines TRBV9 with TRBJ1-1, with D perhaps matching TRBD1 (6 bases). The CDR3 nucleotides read TGTGCCAGCAGCCCAATTGTTGTTCGGGGGGCGGACACTGAAGCTTTCTTT. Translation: CASSPIVVRGADTEAFF.